The 8 T cell receptor beta chains below come from one sample, sequenced in a study of T-cell memory formation after mild COVID-19. A single record per CDR3 protein comes from TCRdb applying MiXCR to the 5' RACE reads. The repertoire consists of 100,000 to 120,000 distinct CDR3 sequences, with roughly a sixth occurring once and the leading ten covering approximately 5%. Material: PBMCs or a T cell subset sorted from them (not recorded which). These receptors were collected from a man aged 18 to 30 who had mild COVID-19 (a few samples of this study predate the infection). Cell type and time point are not known.

The rearrangement joins TRBV6-2 or TRBV6-3 to TRBJ2-5, with TRBD2 matching 11 bases. This CDR3 spans 14 amino acids. The germline V gene encodes CDR1 MNHEY and CDR2 SVGEGT. V dropped 8 bases and J dropped 4; count of bases not matched to a gene: 6. The CDR3 nucleotides are TGTGCCAGCGGACCCGGGACTAGCGGAGAGACCCAGTACTTC. Its protein product is CASGPGTSGETQYF.

This clonotype was recorded many times. CDR3 amino acids: CASSSGRTQYF. CDR3 bases: TGTGCCAGCAGCTCTGGGCGGACCCAGTACTTC. This chain joins TRBV11-2 and TRBJ2-5; D is unresolved. Trimming took off 4 bases at V and 7 bases at J, with 7 bases between the two ends. This CDR3 is 11 amino acids long. CDR1 is SGHAT and CDR2 is FQNNGV in the germline V gene.

This clonotype was seen a handful of times. The chain couples TRBV5-1 to TRBJ1-1; D not resolved. V gave up 0 bases and J gave up 3 bases, with 12 bases separating them. Germline V gene data show CDR1 as SGHRS and CDR2 as YFSETQ. The CDR3 extends over 15 amino acids. The CDR3 protein is CASSLAGRGDTEAFF. In DNA form, the CDR3 reads TGCGCCAGCAGCTTGGCCGGCCGCGGGGACACTGAAGCTTTCTTT.

V usage is TRBV12-3 or TRBV12-4 and J usage is TRBJ2-5; D possibly corresponds to TRBD1 (6 bases). The CDR3 totals 13 residues. Trimming removed 7 bases at V and 5 bases at J, with 14 bases between. The DNA of the CDR3 is TGTGCCAGCACAGGGGACCCCCCGGAGACCCAGTACTTC. This sequence encodes CASTGDPPETQYF.

This chain's CDR3 is CASRPGQGEYGYTF. The CDR3 nucleotides are TGTGCCAGTAGACCCGGACAGGGGGAATATGGCTACACCTTC. The chain carries TRBV19 and TRBJ1-2; 10 nucleotides agree with TRBD1. J lost 5 bases, V lost 6 bases, and 6 bases had no gene match. Germline V gives CDR1 LNHDA, CDR2 SQIVND (reference sequence). This CDR3 has 14 residues.

The gene calls are TRBV6-2 or TRBV6-3 and TRBJ2-7; D is perhaps TRBD1 (5 bases). V dropped 5 bases and J dropped 9 bases, with 11 bases sitting between them. Germline V gives CDR1 MNHEY, CDR2 SVGEGT. The CDR3 consists of 11 residues. The CDR3 DNA reads as TGTGCCAGCAGTCACACAGGAAGGCAGTACTTC. It yields the protein CASSHTGRQYF.

This rearrangement joins TRBV10-1 to TRBJ2-7; perhaps TRBD2 as D (6 bases). In germline, CDR1 is WNHNN, CDR2 SYGVQD (reference sequence). Trimming left V 7 bases short and J 4 bases short, with 17 bases between. This CDR3 has 14 residues. The CDR3 bases are TGCGCCAGCACCGATCCGGGACTGCCATACGAGCAGTACGTC. Translated: CASTDPGLPYEQYV.

This clonotype was recorded a few times. This chain uses TRBV18 with TRBJ2-3; a weak D match, TRBD2 (6 bases). Between the trimmed V and J ends, which lost 8 bases and 10 bases, there was a span of 13 bases. The V gene's germline CDR1 is KGHSH and CDR2 LQKENI. The CDR3 has 11 amino acids. The CDR3 protein is CASLLEGAQYF. CDR3 in DNA: TGTGCCAGCCTCCTGGAGGGTGCGCAGTATTTT.